This T cell receptor (beta chain) was recovered during a study of blood T cell repertoires in COVID-19. Overall study: The analysed material was cDNA or gDNA that came from T cells, B-cell-depleted T cells, or PBMCs.

Germline CDR1 SGDLS, CDR2 YYNGEE. The CDR3 runs 15 residues. V lost 3 bases, J lost 7 bases, and 4 bases stayed unmatched. The table came from immunoSEQ multiplex PCR; TCRdb's copy has only in-frame clones and leaves some out. The data hold about 250,000 clones, with roughly 90% observed a single time. Cohorts were determined from participant-reported clinical history. The chain combines TRBV9 with TRBJ2-1; TRBD2 matches at 13 bases. This sequence originates from a woman in her fifties or sixties who had recovered from COVID-19. Sample: PBMCs or T cells enriched from blood (not recorded which). CDR3 loop: CASSAGLAGLNEQFF. In DNA, the CDR3 is TGTGCCAGCAGCGCGGGACTAGCGGGATTAAATGAGCAGTTCTTC.